The 23 T cell receptor beta chains reported below all come from one sample, sequenced in a study of blood T cell repertoires in COVID-19. Profiling relied on immunoSEQ multiplex PCR, and the TCRdb table lists in-frame clones only, not all of them. The data hold 100,000 to 150,000 clones, with roughly 89% observed a single time. The material sequenced was peripheral blood. Receptor source: a man in his forties or fifties with active or convalescent COVID-19.

Only one count was recorded for this clone. The chain carries TRBV2 and TRBJ2-5; TRBD2 agrees at 9 bases. The ends lost 5 bases at V and 3 bases at J; junction bases unmatched: 7. CDR3 length equals 15 residues. Germline CDR1 SNHLY, CDR2 FYNNEI. This chain's CDR3 is CASSPRTSAEETQYF. The CDR3 DNA sequence: TGTGCCAGCAGTCCGCGGACTAGCGCTGAAGAGACCCAGTACTTC.

The chain carries TRBV19 and TRBJ2-1; 11 bases match TRBD2. Germline lookup yields CDR1 LNHDA and CDR2 SQIVND (reference sequence). This CDR3 has 15 residues. The J segment lost 8 bases and the V segment lost 10 bases, leaving 13 bases of the junction unmatched. CDR3 nucleotide sequence: TGTGCCACACAGAGAACTAGCGGGAGTTATTATGAGCAGTTCTTC. Protein: CATQRTSGSYYEQFF.

DNA of the CDR3: TGTGCCAGCAGCAAACCGGGACAGGATATTACCGGGGAGCTGTTTTTT. Encoded protein: CASSKPGQDITGELFF. The chain is built from TRBV3-1 (or the pseudogene TRBV3-2) and TRBJ2-2; 8 bases are shared with TRBD1. This CDR3 comprises 16 residues. CDR1 is LGHDT and CDR2 is YNNKEL in the germline V gene (reference sequence). With 5 bases clipped from V and 5 bases from J, the junction kept 10 bases outside the gene matches.

The rearrangement joins TRBV4-1 to TRBJ1-2; the D is unclear. Germline V gene data show CDR1 as MGHRA and CDR2 as YSYEKL. V lost 4 bases, J lost 5 bases, and 14 bases lay in between. The length of the CDR3 is 14 residues. The CDR3 region is CASSLPNGDYGYTF. The CDR3 nucleotides are TGCGCCAGCAGCCTCCCAAACGGGGATTATGGCTACACCTTC.

The chain couples TRBV6-5 to TRBJ2-7, with 9 bases identical to TRBD1. Germline V gene sequence: CDR1 MNHEY, CDR2 SVGAGI. The CDR3 extends over 13 amino acids. The ends lost 7 bases at V and 6 bases at J; junction bases unmatched: 7. The CDR3 protein is CASKKGQGTEQYF. The CDR3 region has the DNA TGTGCCAGCAAAAAAGGACAGGGGACCGAGCAGTACTTC.

The chain is built from TRBV10-2 and TRBJ2-7, with D perhaps TRBD2 (5 bases). The germline V and J ends were trimmed by 3 bases and 4 bases, with 13 bases remaining between them. This CDR3 has 14 residues. Germline loops: CDR1 WSHSY, CDR2 SAAADI. The CDR3 DNA is TGCGCCAGCAGTGACTCTCGAAGAGGGTACGAGCAGTACTTC. Translation gives CASSDSRRGYEQYF.

The chain is built from TRBV18 and TRBJ1-1; 10 bases line up with TRBD1. The V gene end was trimmed by 3 bases and the J gene end by 5 bases; junction bases not matched to a gene: 6. Germline-derived CDR1 and CDR2 are KGHSH and LQKENI. The CDR3 extends over 15 amino acids. CDR3 nucleotide sequence: TGTGCCAGCTCACCGGGACAGGGGATGGGGACTGAAGCTTTCTTT. This encodes CASSPGQGMGTEAFF.

This clone showed up just a few times. The CDR3 DNA follows: TGTGCCAGCAGCTTAGATACGGTAGTCTACGAGCAGTACTTC. Translating gives CASSLDTVVYEQYF. The V gene is TRBV11-2, the J gene TRBJ2-7; D unclear. The CDR3 totals 14 residues. The V end lost 0 bases, the J end lost 3 bases, and 9 bases lay between the germline ends. CDR1 and CDR2 (germline): SGHAT, FQNNGV.

The chain carries TRBV30 and TRBJ2-3; D not resolved. Germline V gene sequence: CDR1 GTSNPN, CDR2 SVGIG (reference sequence). The CDR3 extends over 12 amino acids. Trimming removed 1 base from V and 6 bases from J, with 8 bases in between. The CDR3 DNA sequence: TGTGCCTGGAGTGCAACCAGGGATACGCAGTATTTT. Translating it yields CAWSATRDTQYF.

CDR3 nucleotide sequence: TGTGCCAGCAGCCTTATAGCGGGAGGGGCAGGGCAGTACTTC. This translates into CASSLIAGGAGQYF. J is TRBJ2-7 and V is TRBV7-9, with 11 bases fitting TRBD2. CDR1 and CDR2 (germline): SEHNR, FQNEAQ (reference sequence). This CDR3 has 14 amino acids. Trimming cost V 5 bases and J 9 bases; bases outside gene matches: 9.

The CDR3 region has the DNA TGTGCCAGTAGCCCGGGGGTTGGAGATTCACCCCTCCACTTT. Translation gives CASSPGVGDSPLHF. The rearrangement uses TRBV19 and TRBJ1-6; maybe TRBD1 (5 bases). The CDR3 runs to 14 residues. Per germline, CDR1 LNHDA and CDR2 SQIVND (reference sequence). V shed 6 bases and J shed 8 bases, with 14 bases lying between them.

The V and J genes are TRBV6-1 and TRBJ2-5; TRBD1 is a possible D gene (6 bases). Germline V gene sequence: CDR1 MNHNS, CDR2 SASEGT. The CDR3 is 16 amino acids. Trimming pared 4 bases from V and 4 bases from J, leaving 19 bases between. The CDR3 region has the DNA TGTGCCAGCAGTGGTACAGGGAGTGTGGGTCGAGAGACCCAGTACTTC. This codes for CASSGTGSVGRETQYF.

This clone appeared once. The chain combines TRBV12-3 or TRBV12-4 with TRBJ1-3, with a possible D match to TRBD1 (5 bases). There are 12 residues in the CDR3. With 11 bases removed from V and 6 bases from J, the gap between germline ends came to 14 bases. DNA of the CDR3: TGTGCCTGGAGCAGGGAAGCAAACACCATATATTTT. Translated, it gives CAWSREANTIYF.

A few counts support this clone. This rearrangement joins TRBV19 to TRBJ2-2; weak D call: TRBD1 (5 bases). Trimming left V 3 bases short and J 7 bases short, with 18 bases between. Per germline, CDR1 LNHDA and CDR2 SQIVND (reference sequence). The CDR3 sequence is 16 residues long. CDR3 region: CASSIGSRVHSGELFF. CDR3 DNA: TGTGCCAGTAGTATTGGGTCCAGGGTGCACAGCGGGGAGCTGTTTTTT.

J is TRBJ1-4 and V is TRBV12-3 or TRBV12-4; no reliable D call. Trimming took off 5 bases at V and 8 bases at J, with 12 bases between the two ends. This CDR3 has 13 residues. Here the CDR3 reads CASSLPAGEKLFF. CDR3 nucleotides: TGTGCCAGCAGTCTACCGGCGGGGGAAAAACTGTTTTTT.

This clone was seen a single time. The chain carries TRBV28 and TRBJ1-2, with a weak D call TRBD1 (6 bases). Germline V gene sequence: CDR1 MDHEN, CDR2 SYDVKM. This CDR3 contains 10 residues. The CDR3: CADRRKDYTF. CDR3 in DNA: TGTGCAGACAGGAGAAAGGACTACACCTTC.

The chain couples TRBV7-2 to TRBJ2-7; D remains ambiguous. The germline CDR1 and CDR2 sequences are SGHTA and FQGNSA. This CDR3 comprises 13 residues. The ends were cut back, 1 base at V and 6 bases at J, with 10 bases in the middle. The CDR3 region has the DNA TGTGCCAGCAGCTTAGGAGGCTCGCCCGAGCAGTACTTC. This sequence encodes CASSLGGSPEQYF.

The V call is TRBV18, the J call TRBJ1-5; 7 bases align to TRBD1. V trimming: 1 base; J trimming: 7 bases; junction bases outside the gene matches: 7. This CDR3 comprises 15 residues. Germline-derived CDR1 and CDR2 are KGHSH and LQKENI. The DNA for the CDR3 is TGTGCCAGCTCACCACAAACAGGGGTGGGGCAGCCCCAGCATTTT. Protein sequence: CASSPQTGVGQPQHF.

The chain combines TRBV18 with TRBJ2-1; TRBD1 is a possible D gene (6 bases). The CDR3 sequence is 14 residues long. V lost 5 bases and J 6 bases, leaving 14 bases between the germline ends. CDR1 is KGHSH, CDR2 LQKENI, per germline. CDR3 residues: CASSSTGMGNEQFF. The DNA for the CDR3 is TGTGCCAGCTCATCCACAGGGATGGGCAATGAGCAGTTCTTC.

The chain is built from TRBV7-9 and TRBJ1-3; perhaps TRBD1 as D (6 bases). Germline CDR1 SEHNR, CDR2 FQNEAQ (reference sequence). This CDR3 spans 16 amino acids. Trimming removed 3 bases from V and 0 bases from J, with 12 bases in between. The CDR3 DNA sequence: TGTGCCAGCAGCTTTCTTGCGGGGGCCTCTGGAAACACCATATATTTT. It specifies CASSFLAGASGNTIYF.

The J gene is TRBJ2-3, the V gene TRBV29-1, with TRBD2 matching over 10 bases. The junction had 7 bases not matched to a gene; V was cut back by 6 bases and J by 1 base. The CDR3 covers 15 residues. Germline CDR1 SQVTM, CDR2 ANQGSEA. The CDR3 loop reads CSVKTSGSRTDTQYF. CDR3 coding DNA: TGCAGCGTGAAGACTAGCGGGTCCCGCACAGATACGCAGTATTTT.

This clone was detected once. The chain joins TRBV7-2 to TRBJ1-1; a possible D gene is TRBD1 (6 bases). This CDR3 has 14 residues. Trimming shortened V by 2 bases and J by 5 bases, and 12 bases separated the two germline ends. Germline V gives CDR1 SGHTA, CDR2 FQGNSA. Here the CDR3 reads CASSLSRGQTEAFF. For the CDR3, the DNA is TGTGCCAGCAGCTTAAGTCGGGGACAAACTGAAGCTTTCTTT. The variable domain in full, with the rest retrieved from reference TRBV7-2 and TRBJ1-1, is GAGVSQSPSNKVTEKGKDVELRCDPISGHTALYWYRQSLGQGLEFLIYFQGNSAPDKSGLPSDRFSAERTGGSVSTLTIQRTQQEDSAVYLCASSLSRGQTEAFFGQGTRLTVV.

This chain joins TRBV3-1 (or the pseudogene TRBV3-2) and TRBJ2-3; possibly TRBD2 for D (6 bases). Germline V gene data show CDR1 as LGHDT and CDR2 as YNNKEL (reference sequence). V was pared by 4 bases and J by 6 bases, with 17 bases between. This CDR3 is 15 amino acids long. CDR3 region: CASSPRRGSSDTQYF. The CDR3 DNA reads as TGTGCCAGCAGCCCTCGGAGGGGTTCTTCGGATACGCAGTATTTT.